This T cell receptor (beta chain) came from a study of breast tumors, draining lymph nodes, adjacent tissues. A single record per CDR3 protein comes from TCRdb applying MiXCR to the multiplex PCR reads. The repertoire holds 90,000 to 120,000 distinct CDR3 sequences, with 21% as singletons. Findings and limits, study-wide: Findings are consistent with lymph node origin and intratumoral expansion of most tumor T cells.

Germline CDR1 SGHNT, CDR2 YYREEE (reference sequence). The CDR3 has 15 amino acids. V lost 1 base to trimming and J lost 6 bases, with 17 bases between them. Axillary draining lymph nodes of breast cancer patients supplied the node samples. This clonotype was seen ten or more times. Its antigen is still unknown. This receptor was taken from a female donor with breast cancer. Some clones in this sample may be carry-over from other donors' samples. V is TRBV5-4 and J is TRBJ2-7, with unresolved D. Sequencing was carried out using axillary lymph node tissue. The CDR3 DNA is TGTGCCAGCAGCTTGTCGTACACTGAACGAGCCGAGCAGTACTTC. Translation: CASSLSYTERAEQYF.